These 27 T cell receptor beta chains originate from one sample sequenced in a study of neoadjuvant anti-PD-1 for oral cavity cancer. Assay used: immunoSEQ multiplex PCR; TCRdb lists only in-frame clones, some missing. The table includes tens of thousands of clones, about four fifths detected once. Sequenced here: PBMCs, sampled before nivolumab (anti-PD-1) treatment. These receptors originate from a person aged 40 to 85 with oral cavity squamous cell carcinoma.

The gene calls are TRBV10-3 and TRBJ2-3, with 11 bases that match TRBD2. The junction had 4 bases not matched to a gene; V was cut back by 5 bases and J by 6 bases. The germline V gene has CDR1 ENHRY and CDR2 SYGVKD. This CDR3 spans 14 amino acids. The CDR3 DNA sequence: TGTGCCATCAGTCCGACTAGCGGGGTTGATACGCAGTATTTT. Its protein product is CAISPTSGVDTQYF.

V and J are TRBV5-8 and TRBJ1-5, with 7 positions matching TRBD1. CDR3 length: 15 amino acids. The J segment lost 1 base and the V segment lost 4 bases, leaving 5 bases of the junction unmatched. The germline CDR1 and CDR2 sequences are SGHTS and YDEGEE. CDR3 bases: TGTGCCAGCAGCAAAACAGGGGTAAGCAATCAGCCCCAGCATTTT. It specifies CASSKTGVSNQPQHF. Drawing the rest from reference TRBV5-8 and TRBJ1-5, the complete variable domain is EAGVTQSPTHLIKTRGQQATLRCSPISGHTSVYWYQQALGLGLQFLLWYDEGEERNRGNFPPRFSGRQFPNYSSELNVNALELEDSALYLCASSKTGVSNQPQHFGDGTRLSIL.

V usage is TRBV7-6 and J usage is TRBJ2-2; D is ambiguous. V was cut by 1 base and J by 0 bases, with 12 bases left in between. The CDR3 covers 17 residues. Looked up from germline, CDR1 is SGHVS and CDR2 is FNYEAQ. Here the CDR3 reads CASSLGNSPTNTGELFF. The DNA of the CDR3 is TGTGCCAGCAGCTTAGGTAACAGTCCGACGAACACCGGGGAGCTGTTTTTT.

The chain links TRBV30 to TRBJ1-5; D unclear. Looked up from germline, CDR1 is GTSNPN and CDR2 is SVGIG (reference sequence). This CDR3 spans 13 amino acids. Trimming took off 0 bases at V and 5 bases at J, with 8 bases between the two ends. The CDR3 reads CAWSVVRDQPQHF. Here the CDR3 DNA reads TGTGCCTGGAGTGTAGTGAGAGATCAGCCCCAGCATTTT.

The chain is built from TRBV10-3 and TRBJ2-3, with 9 bases that match TRBD1. CDR1 is ENHRY, CDR2 SYGVKD, per germline. This CDR3 has 15 amino acids. V shed 0 bases and J 3 bases; nucleotides not matched to a gene: 1. The CDR3 reads CAISESQGATDTQYF. The CDR3 region has the DNA TGTGCCATCAGTGAGTCACAGGGGGCGACAGATACGCAGTATTTT.

V and J are TRBV4-1 and TRBJ2-2, with 8 bases matching TRBD2. The CDR3 loop spans 15 amino acids. The germline CDR1 and CDR2 sequences are MGHRA and YSYEKL. Trimming took 4 bases from V and 1 from J; bases not matched to a gene: 2. CDR3 loop: CASSRGGMNTGELFF. CDR3 sequence (DNA): TGCGCCAGCAGCCGCGGGGGGATGAACACCGGGGAGCTGTTTTTT.

This clone was counted once. This CDR3 reads CASSEAGDRGHYF. The CDR3 DNA is TGTGCCAGCAGTGAAGCGGGGGACAGGGGGCATTATTTT. The V gene is TRBV6-1, the J gene TRBJ2-3; 12 nucleotides match TRBD1. Germline CDR1 reads MNHNS; CDR2 reads SASEGT. The trim removed 0 bases at V and 15 bases at J, leaving 4 bases unmatched. CDR3 length: 13 amino acids.

The chain uses TRBV28 and TRBJ1-2, with 7 nucleotides matching TRBD1. This CDR3 has 15 residues. J was trimmed by 4 bases and V by 4 bases; bases with no gene match: 9. Germline lookup yields CDR1 MDHEN and CDR2 SYDVKM. The CDR3 DNA sequence: TGTGCCAGCAGTTCGCCCCGGACAGGCTCCTATGGCTACACCTTC. This encodes CASSSPRTGSYGYTF.

The gene calls are TRBV18 and TRBJ1-1, with D perhaps TRBD1 (5 bases). This CDR3 region has 14 residues. The germline V gene encodes CDR1 KGHSH and CDR2 LQKENI. Trimming removed 6 bases at V and 7 bases at J, with 18 bases between. The CDR3 spells CASSSAGGGLEAFF. CDR3 nucleotide sequence: TGTGCCAGCTCGTCGGCGGGGGGAGGACTTGAAGCTTTCTTT.

The chain joins TRBV4-2 to TRBJ2-1, with 8 nucleotides matching TRBD2. Germline CDR1 LGHNA, CDR2 YNFKEQ. The CDR3 totals 17 residues. V lost 0 bases, J lost 0 bases, and 4 bases stayed unmatched. The CDR3 here is CASSQDPTSVSYNEQFF. CDR3 coding DNA: TGTGCCAGCAGCCAAGACCCGACTAGCGTCTCCTACAATGAGCAGTTCTTC.

V gene TRBV6-5 combines with J gene TRBJ2-7; D not certain. Trimming removed 2 bases at V and 5 bases at J, with 4 bases between. Looked up from germline, CDR1 is MNHEY and CDR2 is SVGAGI. CDR3 length: 11 amino acids. In nucleotides, the CDR3 is TGTGCCAGCAGTTACAGGAACGAGCAGTACTTC. Protein product: CASSYRNEQYF.

This chain joins TRBV2 and TRBJ2-7; D uncertain. This CDR3 comprises 11 residues. V lost 7 bases and J lost 3, with 7 bases in between. Germline CDR1 is SNHLY and CDR2 is FYNNEI. CDR3 nucleotides: TGTGCCAGCATTAGAGACTACGAGCAGTACTTC. Protein: CASIRDYEQYF.

The CDR3: CATSSWTAQPQHF. The DNA of the CDR3 is TGTGCCACCAGCAGTTGGACAGCCCAGCCCCAGCATTTT. This sequence joins TRBV15 and TRBJ1-5; maybe TRBD1 (6 bases). V was shortened by 3 bases and J by 7 bases, with 10 bases between the two germline ends. Germline assignment: CDR1 LNHNV and CDR2 YYDKDF (reference sequence). This CDR3 spans 13 amino acids.

This clone was observed a handful of times. The CDR3 spells CAWSGGLGLTDTQYF. The CDR3 bases are TGTGCCTGGAGCGGCGGGTTAGGGCTCACAGATACGCAGTATTTT. The chain is built from TRBV30 and TRBJ2-3, with D tentatively TRBD2 (5 bases). The germline V gene encodes CDR1 GTSNPN and CDR2 SVGIG (reference sequence). The V end was cut by 3 bases, the J end by 2 bases, with 15 bases between. This CDR3 contains 15 residues. The full variable domain, completed using reference TRBV30 and TRBJ2-3, is SQTIHQWPATLVQPVGSPLSLECTVEGTSNPNLYWYRQAAGRGLQLLFYSVGIGQISSEVPQNLSASRPQDRQFILSSKKLLLSDSGFYLCAWSGGLGLTDTQYFGPGTRLTVL.

The table lists this clone with a count of one. This rearrangement joins TRBV30 to TRBJ2-3; a weak D match, TRBD1 (6 bases). CDR3 size: 12 residues. The germline V and J ends were trimmed by 3 bases and 6 bases, with 10 bases remaining between them. Germline CDR1 is GTSNPN and CDR2 is SVGIG (reference sequence). CDR3 nucleotides: TGTGCCTGGAGCTTCGACAGGGATACGCAGTATTTT. Encoded protein: CAWSFDRDTQYF.

The chain has TRBV4-1 and TRBJ2-7, with D possibly called TRBD1 or TRBD2 (5 bases each). The CDR3 runs 15 residues. Germline values: CDR1 MGHRA, CDR2 YSYEKL. Trimming shortened V by 3 bases and J by 2 bases, and 14 bases separated the two germline ends. The chain's CDR3 is CASSQGDRPTYEQYF. CDR3 sequence (DNA): TGCGCCAGCAGCCAGGGGGACCGACCCACCTACGAGCAGTACTTC.

The chain links TRBV7-3 to TRBJ2-7, with a tentative D call TRBD2 (6 bases). The V gene's germline CDR1 is SGHTA and CDR2 FQGTGA. Trimming shortened V by 5 bases and J by 6 bases, and 20 bases separated the two germline ends. The CDR3 totals 15 residues. CDR3 bases: TGTGCCAGCAGCCCGAATCAAGCGGGTCGGTCCGAGCAGTACTTC. This translates into CASSPNQAGRSEQYF.

The chain combines TRBV11-2 with TRBJ2-7; D uncertain. This CDR3 region has 15 residues. Trimming left V 1 base short and J 3 bases short, with 13 bases between. The germline gives CDR1 SGHAT, CDR2 FQNNGV. CDR3 amino acids: CASSLGRISSYEQYF. CDR3 in DNA: TGTGCCAGCAGCTTAGGGCGTATTTCAAGCTACGAGCAGTACTTC.

The J gene is TRBJ1-2, the V gene TRBV7-9; D may be TRBD1 (6 bases). With 0 bases removed from V and 5 bases from J, the gap between germline ends came to 13 bases. The CDR3 has 15 amino acids. Germline values: CDR1 SEHNR, CDR2 FQNEAQ (reference sequence). CDR3 bases: TGTGCCAGCAGCTTAGCTTACAGGGATGGGTATGGCTACACCTTC. Translation gives CASSLAYRDGYGYTF.

This chain joins TRBV28 and TRBJ1-1; D is undetermined. The CDR3 has 13 amino acids. Germline lookup yields CDR1 MDHEN and CDR2 SYDVKM. Trimming removed 6 bases from V and 8 bases from J, with 16 bases in between. CDR3 nucleotides: TGTGCCAGCAGCCCAGGCCTCCACCGCGAAGCTTTCTTT. Its protein is CASSPGLHREAFF.

The genes are TRBV30 and TRBJ2-7; no definite D call. The V end was cut by 3 bases, the J end by 6 bases, with 12 bases between. Germline loops: CDR1 GTSNPN, CDR2 SVGIG (reference sequence). The CDR3 runs to 12 residues. The CDR3 nucleotides read TGTGCCTGGAGAGCTACTCCGGGCGAGCAGTACTTC. This encodes CAWRATPGEQYF.

This clone was detected a few times. J is TRBJ1-5 and V is TRBV23-1; tentatively, D is TRBD1 (5 bases). TRBV23-1 is an open reading frame, and its role is uncertain. The CDR3 covers 16 residues. Deletions cut 5 bases from V and 0 bases from J, with 14 bases between. The CDR3, as DNA: TGCGCCAGCAGTTATAGGGGACCCGATAGCAATCAGCCCCAGCATTTT. This sequence encodes CASSYRGPDSNQPQHF.

V usage is TRBV19 and J usage is TRBJ1-1, with D possibly being TRBD1 (5 bases). V lost 5 bases to trimming and J lost 0 bases, with 13 bases between them. CDR1 and CDR2 (germline): LNHDA, SQIVND (reference sequence). This CDR3 is built from 15 residues. CDR3 DNA sequence: TGTGCCAGTAGTCCTCCGGGACTGATGAACACTGAAGCTTTCTTT. Translated: CASSPPGLMNTEAFF.

The chain is built from TRBV2 and TRBJ2-3; possibly TRBD2 for D (6 bases). This CDR3 is 12 amino acids long. Trimming pared 4 bases from V and 7 bases from J, leaving 9 bases between. The germline V gene has CDR1 SNHLY and CDR2 FYNNEI. The CDR3 protein is CASSGGVNTQYF. The CDR3 coding sequence is TGTGCCAGCAGTGGCGGGGTAAATACGCAGTATTTT. Full variable domain (missing parts from reference TRBV2 and TRBJ2-3): EPEVTQTPSHQVTQMGQEVILRCVPISNHLYFYWYRQILGQKVEFLVSFYNNEISEKSEIFDDQFSVERPDGSNFTLKIRSTKLEDSAMYFCASSGGVNTQYFGPGTRLTVL.

J is TRBJ2-1 and V is TRBV19; 9 bases align to TRBD2. Germline assignment: CDR1 LNHDA and CDR2 SQIVND (reference sequence). Trimming removed 9 bases from V and 2 bases from J; junction bases left unmatched: 8. The CDR3 is 15 residues long. The CDR3 here is CASRRLAVAYNEQFF. The CDR3 DNA reads as TGTGCCAGCCGAAGACTAGCGGTAGCCTACAATGAGCAGTTCTTC. Full variable domain (missing parts from reference TRBV19 and TRBJ2-1): DGGITQSPKYLFRKEGQNVTLSCEQNLNHDAMYWYRQDPGQGLRLIYYSQIVNDFQKGDIAEGYSVSREKKESFPLTVTSAQKNPTAFYLCASRRLAVAYNEQFFGPGTRLTVL.

This rearrangement joins TRBV6-1 to TRBJ1-1; 7 positions match TRBD1. The germline gives CDR1 MNHNS, CDR2 SASEGT. The junction had 10 bases not matched to a gene; V was cut back by 3 bases and J by 6 bases. The CDR3 is made up of 15 amino acids. CDR3 protein: CASSDGDREVSEAFF. The DNA for the CDR3 is TGTGCCAGCAGTGATGGTGACAGGGAGGTCTCTGAAGCTTTCTTT.

CDR3 sequence: CASSVEGSYNEQFF. CDR3 in DNA: TGTGCCAGCAGCGTAGAGGGCTCCTACAATGAGCAGTTCTTC. J is TRBJ2-1 and V is TRBV9; D gene uncertain. The CDR3 length is 14 residues. Germline lookup yields CDR1 SGDLS and CDR2 YYNGEE. Trimming pared 0 bases from V and 0 bases from J, leaving 4 bases between.